This T cell receptor beta chain was profiled in a study of cytomegalovirus exposure and HLA in healthy donors. The method was immunoSEQ multiplex PCR; TCRdb's version includes in-frame clones alone and lacks a portion of them. The table lists 150,000 or so clones, about 86% of them singletons. Sample: PBMCs. This receptor was identified in a human donor in good health.

In DNA form, the CDR3 reads TGTGCCAGCTCACCAAGGGGGCCTAGCCACTCTGGGGCCAACGTCCTGACTTTC. Residues: CASSPRGPSHSGANVLTF. The J gene is TRBJ2-6, the V gene TRBV18, with 7 bases lining up with TRBD1. CDR3 length: 18 amino acids. Germline CDR1 is KGHSH and CDR2 is LQKENI. V dropped 2 bases and J dropped 0; count of bases not matched to a gene: 7.